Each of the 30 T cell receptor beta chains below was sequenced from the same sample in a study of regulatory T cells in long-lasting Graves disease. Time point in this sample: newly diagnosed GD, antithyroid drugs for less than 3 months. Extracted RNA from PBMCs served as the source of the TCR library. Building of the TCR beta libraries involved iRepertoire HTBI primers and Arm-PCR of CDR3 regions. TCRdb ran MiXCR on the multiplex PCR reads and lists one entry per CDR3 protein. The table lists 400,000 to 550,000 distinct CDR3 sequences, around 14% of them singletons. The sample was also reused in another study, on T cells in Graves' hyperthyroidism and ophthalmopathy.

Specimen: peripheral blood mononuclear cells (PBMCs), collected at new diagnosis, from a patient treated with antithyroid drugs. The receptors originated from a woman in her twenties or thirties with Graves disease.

The CDR3 nucleotides are TGTGCCAGCAGCTCGGGCGGGAGTAAAGATACGCAGTATTTT. Its protein product is CASSSGGSKDTQYF. The rearrangement links TRBV7-3 to TRBJ2-3; 7 positions match TRBD2. This CDR3 is 14 amino acids long. Germline V gives CDR1 SGHTA, CDR2 FQGTGA. With 4 bases clipped from V and 5 bases from J, the junction kept 6 bases outside the gene matches. The full variable domain, its missing parts supplied by reference TRBV7-3 and TRBJ2-3, is GAGVSQTPSNKVTEKGKYVELRCDPISGHTALYWYRQSLGQGPEFLIYFQGTGAADDSGLPNDRFFAVRPEGSVSTLKIQRTERGDSAVYLCASSSGGSKDTQYFGPGTRLTVL.

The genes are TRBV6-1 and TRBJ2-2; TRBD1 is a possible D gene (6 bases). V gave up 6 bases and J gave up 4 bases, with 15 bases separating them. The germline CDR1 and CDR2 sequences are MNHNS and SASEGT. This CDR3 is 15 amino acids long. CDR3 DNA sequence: TGTGCCAGCAGAGATACAGGGTCGACCACCGGGGAGCTGTTTTTT. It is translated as CASRDTGSTTGELFF.

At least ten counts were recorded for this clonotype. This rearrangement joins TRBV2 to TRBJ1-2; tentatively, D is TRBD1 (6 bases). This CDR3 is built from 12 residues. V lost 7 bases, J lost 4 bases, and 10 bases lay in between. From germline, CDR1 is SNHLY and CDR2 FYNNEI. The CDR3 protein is CASKGEIYGYTF. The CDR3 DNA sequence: TGTGCCAGCAAGGGGGAAATCTATGGCTACACCTTC.

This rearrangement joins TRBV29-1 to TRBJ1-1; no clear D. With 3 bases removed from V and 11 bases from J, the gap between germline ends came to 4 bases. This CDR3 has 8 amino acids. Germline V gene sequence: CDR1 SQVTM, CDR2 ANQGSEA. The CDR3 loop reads CSVDLAFF. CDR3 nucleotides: TGCAGCGTTGATCTGGCTTTCTTT.

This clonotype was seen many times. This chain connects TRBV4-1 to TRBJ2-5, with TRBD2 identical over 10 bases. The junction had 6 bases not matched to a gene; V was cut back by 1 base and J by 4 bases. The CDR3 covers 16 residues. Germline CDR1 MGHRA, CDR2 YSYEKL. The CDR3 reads CASSQGWTSGRETQYF. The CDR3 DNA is TGCGCCAGCAGCCAAGGATGGACTAGCGGTCGAGAGACCCAGTACTTC.

Here the CDR3 reads CASSPHGLAGVQETQYF. As DNA, the CDR3 is TGTGCCAGCAGCCCCCATGGGCTAGCGGGAGTCCAAGAGACCCAGTACTTC. The rearrangement joins TRBV9 to TRBJ2-5; TRBD2 matches 10 bases. The CDR3 has 17 residues. Trimming at V came to 4 bases and at J to 1 base, leaving 10 bases not matched to a gene. The germline gives CDR1 SGDLS, CDR2 YYNGEE.

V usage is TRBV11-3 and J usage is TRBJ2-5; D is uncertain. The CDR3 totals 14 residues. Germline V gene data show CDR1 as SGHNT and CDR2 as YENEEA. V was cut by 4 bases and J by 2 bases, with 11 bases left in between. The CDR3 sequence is CASSSRLRQETQYF. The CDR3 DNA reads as TGTGCCAGCAGCTCCCGGCTGCGTCAAGAGACCCAGTACTTC.

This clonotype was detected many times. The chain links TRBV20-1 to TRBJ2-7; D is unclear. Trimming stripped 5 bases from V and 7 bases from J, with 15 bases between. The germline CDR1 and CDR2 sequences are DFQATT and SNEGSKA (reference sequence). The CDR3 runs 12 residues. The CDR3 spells CSAWRPPQEQYF. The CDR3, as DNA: TGCAGTGCTTGGCGGCCCCCTCAGGAGCAGTACTTC.

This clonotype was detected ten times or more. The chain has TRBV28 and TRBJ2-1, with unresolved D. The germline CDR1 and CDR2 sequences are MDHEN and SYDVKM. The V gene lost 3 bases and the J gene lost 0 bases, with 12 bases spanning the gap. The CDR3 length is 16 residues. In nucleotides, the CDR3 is TGTGCCAGCAGTTTGTCAAGTTCCAGCTCCTACAATGAGCAGTTCTTC. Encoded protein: CASSLSSSSSYNEQFF. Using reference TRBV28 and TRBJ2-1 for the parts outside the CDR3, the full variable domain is DVKVTQSSRYLVKRTGEKVFLECVQDMDHENMFWYRQDPGLGLRLIYFSYDVKMKEKGDIPEGYSVSREKKERFSLILESASTNQTSMYLCASSLSSSSSYNEQFFGPGTRLTVL.

In DNA form, the CDR3 reads TGTGCCACCAGCAGAGATCCCCTGCAGGGGAGGAACGAGCAGTACTTC. This codes for CATSRDPLQGRNEQYF. The chain links TRBV15 to TRBJ2-7; the D gene could be TRBD1 or TRBD2 (6 bases each). Germline V gives CDR1 LNHNV, CDR2 YYDKDF (reference sequence). This CDR3 is built from 16 residues. V lost 0 bases and J lost 5, with 17 bases in between. Looking up the rest from reference TRBV15 and TRBJ2-7 gives the full variable domain: DAMVIQNPRYQVTQFGKPVTLSCSQTLNHNVMYWYQQKSSQAPKLLFHYYDKDFNNEADTPDNFQSRRPNTSFCFLDIRSPGLGDTAMYLCATSRDPLQGRNEQYFGPGTRLTVT.

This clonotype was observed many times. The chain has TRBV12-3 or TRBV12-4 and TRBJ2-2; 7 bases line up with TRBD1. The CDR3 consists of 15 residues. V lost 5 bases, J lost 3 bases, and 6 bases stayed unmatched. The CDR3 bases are TGTGCCAGCAGTCCTTACAGGGGTCACACCGGGGAGCTGTTTTTT. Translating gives CASSPYRGHTGELFF.

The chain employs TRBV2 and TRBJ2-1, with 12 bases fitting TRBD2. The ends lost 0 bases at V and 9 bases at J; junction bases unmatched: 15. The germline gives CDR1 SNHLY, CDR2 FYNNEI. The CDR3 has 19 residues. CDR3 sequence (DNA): TGTGCCAGCAGTGAAGCAGCAGGAGCTAGCGGGAGGGTAATGAGTGAGCAGTTCTTC. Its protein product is CASSEAAGASGRVMSEQFF.

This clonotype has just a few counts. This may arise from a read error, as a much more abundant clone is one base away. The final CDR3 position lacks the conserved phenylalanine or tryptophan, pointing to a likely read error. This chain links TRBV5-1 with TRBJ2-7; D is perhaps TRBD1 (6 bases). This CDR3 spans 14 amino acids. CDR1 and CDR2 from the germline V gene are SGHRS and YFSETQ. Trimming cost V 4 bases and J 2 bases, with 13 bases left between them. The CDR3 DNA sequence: TGCGCCAGCAGCGAGCAGGGGTCCCCCTACGAGCAGTACCTC. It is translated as CASSEQGSPYEQYL.

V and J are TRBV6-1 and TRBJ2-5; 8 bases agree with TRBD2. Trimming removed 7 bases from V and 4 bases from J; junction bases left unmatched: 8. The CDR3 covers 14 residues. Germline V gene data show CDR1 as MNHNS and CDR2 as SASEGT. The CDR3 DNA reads TGTGCCAGCACCTACGGGCTAGCGGGAGAGACCCAGTACTTC. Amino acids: CASTYGLAGETQYF.

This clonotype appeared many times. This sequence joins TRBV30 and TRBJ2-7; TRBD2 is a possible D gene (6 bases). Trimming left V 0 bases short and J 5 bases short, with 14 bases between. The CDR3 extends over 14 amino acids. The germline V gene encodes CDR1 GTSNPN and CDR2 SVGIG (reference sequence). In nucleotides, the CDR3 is TGTGCCTGGAGTGTACGATCACGCGGGGACGAGCAGTACTTC. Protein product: CAWSVRSRGDEQYF.

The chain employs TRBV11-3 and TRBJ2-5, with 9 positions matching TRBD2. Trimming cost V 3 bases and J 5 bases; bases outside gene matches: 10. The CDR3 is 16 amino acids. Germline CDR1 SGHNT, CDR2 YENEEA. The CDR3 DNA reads TGTGCCAGCAGCTTGGCTAGCGGGACTCGGGAGGAGACCCAGTACTTC. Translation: CASSLASGTREETQYF.

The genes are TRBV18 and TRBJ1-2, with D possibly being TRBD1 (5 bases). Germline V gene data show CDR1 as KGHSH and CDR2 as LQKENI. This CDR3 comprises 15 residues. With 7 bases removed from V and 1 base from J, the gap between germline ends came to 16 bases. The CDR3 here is CASFPKGGGNYGYTF. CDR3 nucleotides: TGTGCCAGCTTCCCCAAGGGCGGGGGTAACTATGGCTACACCTTC.

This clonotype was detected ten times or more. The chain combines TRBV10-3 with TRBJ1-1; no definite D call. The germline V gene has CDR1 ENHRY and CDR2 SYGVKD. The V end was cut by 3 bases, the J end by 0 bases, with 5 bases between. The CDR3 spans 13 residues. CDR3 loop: CAISDKMNTEAFF. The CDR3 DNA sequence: TGTGCCATCAGTGACAAAATGAACACTGAAGCTTTCTTT.

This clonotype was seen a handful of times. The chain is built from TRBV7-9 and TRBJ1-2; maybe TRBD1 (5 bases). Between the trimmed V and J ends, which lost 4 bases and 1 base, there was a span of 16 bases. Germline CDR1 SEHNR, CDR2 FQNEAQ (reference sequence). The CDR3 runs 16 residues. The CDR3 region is CASSSGGLDSNYGYTF. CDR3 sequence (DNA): TGTGCCAGCAGCTCCGGTGGCCTAGACAGTAACTATGGCTACACCTTC.

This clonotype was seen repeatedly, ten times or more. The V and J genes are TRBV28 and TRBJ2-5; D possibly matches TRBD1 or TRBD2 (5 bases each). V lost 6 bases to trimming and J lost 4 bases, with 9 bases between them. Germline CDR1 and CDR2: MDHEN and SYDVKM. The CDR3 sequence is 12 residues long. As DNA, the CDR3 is TGTGCCAGCAGGAGGGGAAGAGAGACCCAGTACTTC. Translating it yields CASRRGRETQYF.

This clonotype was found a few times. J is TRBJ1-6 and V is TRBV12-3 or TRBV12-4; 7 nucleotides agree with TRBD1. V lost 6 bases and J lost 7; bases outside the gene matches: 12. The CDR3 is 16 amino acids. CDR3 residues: CASRPSSGTVNSPLHF. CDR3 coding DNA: TGTGCCAGCAGACCCTCCTCCGGGACAGTCAATTCACCCCTCCACTTT.

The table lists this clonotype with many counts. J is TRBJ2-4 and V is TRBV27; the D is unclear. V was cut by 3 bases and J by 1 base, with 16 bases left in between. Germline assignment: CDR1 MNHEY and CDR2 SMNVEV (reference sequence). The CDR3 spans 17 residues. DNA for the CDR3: TGTGCCAGCAGTTTTTCGGCCAGTCCTATGGCCAAAAACATTCAGTACTTC. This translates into CASSFSASPMAKNIQYF.

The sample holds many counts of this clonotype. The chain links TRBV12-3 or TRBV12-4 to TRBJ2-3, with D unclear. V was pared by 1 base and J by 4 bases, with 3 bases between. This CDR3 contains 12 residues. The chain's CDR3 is CASSLVADTQYF. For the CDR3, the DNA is TGTGCCAGCAGTTTAGTAGCAGATACGCAGTATTTT.

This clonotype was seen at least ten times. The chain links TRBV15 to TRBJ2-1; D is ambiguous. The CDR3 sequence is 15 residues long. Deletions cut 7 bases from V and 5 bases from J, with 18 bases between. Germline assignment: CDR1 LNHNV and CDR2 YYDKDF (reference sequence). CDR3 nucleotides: TGTGCCACCAAGATGAGTCACTTTATGGACAATGAGCAGTTCTTC. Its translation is CATKMSHFMDNEQFF.

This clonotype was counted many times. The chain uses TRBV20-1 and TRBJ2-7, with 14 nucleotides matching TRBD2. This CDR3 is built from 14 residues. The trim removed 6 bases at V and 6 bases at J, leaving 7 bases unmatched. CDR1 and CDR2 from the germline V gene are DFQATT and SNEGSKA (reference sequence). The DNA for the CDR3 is TGCAGTGCCCCACCCGGGACTAGCGGGAGCGAGCAGTACTTC. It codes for CSAPPGTSGSEQYF.

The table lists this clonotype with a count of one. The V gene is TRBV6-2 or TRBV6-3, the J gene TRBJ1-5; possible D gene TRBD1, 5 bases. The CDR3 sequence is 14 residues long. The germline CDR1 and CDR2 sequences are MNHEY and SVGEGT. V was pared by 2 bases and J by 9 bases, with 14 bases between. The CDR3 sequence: CASSYEAGGRPQHF. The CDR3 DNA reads TGTGCCAGCAGTTACGAGGCGGGGGGGAGGCCCCAGCATTTT.

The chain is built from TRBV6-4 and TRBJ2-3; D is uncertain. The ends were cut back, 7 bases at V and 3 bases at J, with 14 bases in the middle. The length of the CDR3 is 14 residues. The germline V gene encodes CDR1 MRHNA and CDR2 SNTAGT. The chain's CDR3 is CASIKGRRTDTQYF. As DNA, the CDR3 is TGTGCCAGCATCAAAGGTCGTAGGACAGATACGCAGTATTTT.

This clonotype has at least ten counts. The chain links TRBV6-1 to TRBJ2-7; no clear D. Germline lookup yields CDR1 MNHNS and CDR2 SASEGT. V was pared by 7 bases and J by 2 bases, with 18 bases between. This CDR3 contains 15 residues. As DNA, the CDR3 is TGTGCCAGCACCGAATTTCTGAGCCGCGCCTACGAGCAGTACTTC. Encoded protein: CASTEFLSRAYEQYF.

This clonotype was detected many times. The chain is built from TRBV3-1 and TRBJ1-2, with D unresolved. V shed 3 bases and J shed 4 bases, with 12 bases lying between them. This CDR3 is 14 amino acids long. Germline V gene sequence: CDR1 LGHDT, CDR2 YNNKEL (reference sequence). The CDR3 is CASSQVRGSYGYTF. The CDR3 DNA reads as TGTGCCAGCAGCCAGGTGAGAGGGAGCTATGGCTACACCTTC. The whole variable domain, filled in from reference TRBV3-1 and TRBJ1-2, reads DTAVSQTPKYLVTQMGNDKSIKCEQNLGHDTMYWYKQDSKKFLKIMFSYNNKELIINETVPNRFSPKSPDKAHLNLHINSLELGDSAVYFCASSQVRGSYGYTFGSGTRLTVV.

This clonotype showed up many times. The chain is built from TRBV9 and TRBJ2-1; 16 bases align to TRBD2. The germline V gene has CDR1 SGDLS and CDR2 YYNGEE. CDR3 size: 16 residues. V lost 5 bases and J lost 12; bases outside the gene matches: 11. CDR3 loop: CASSQNPGLAGGGQFF. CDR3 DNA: TGTGCCAGCAGTCAAAATCCGGGACTAGCGGGAGGGGGGCAGTTCTTC.